The 8 T cell receptor beta chains in this list originate from one sample, sequenced in a study of blood T cell repertoires in COVID-19. The data were produced by immunoSEQ multiplex PCR, yet TCRdb's version contains in-frame clones alone and is incomplete. The sample has more than 50,000 clones, 77% seen once. The sequenced sample consisted of peripheral blood. Receptors originate from a man aged 70 or older with active or convalescent COVID-19.

The J gene is TRBJ2-7, the V gene TRBV6-5, with 9 bases identical to TRBD1. The V and J ends lost 7 bases and 1 base, in that order; junction bases with no gene match: 8. The germline V gene encodes CDR1 MNHEY and CDR2 SVGAGI. The CDR3 consists of 15 residues. The CDR3 nucleotides read TGTGCCAGCATTCCGGGACAGGGTAGGTCCTACGAGCAGTACTTC. Its translation is CASIPGQGRSYEQYF.

The chain couples TRBV5-1 to TRBJ2-7; D might be TRBD1 (6 bases). Germline loops: CDR1 SGHRS, CDR2 YFSETQ. V lost 5 bases and J 1 base, leaving 13 bases between the germline ends. The CDR3 runs 14 residues. CDR3 in DNA: TGCGCCAGCAGTGACGGGACACCGTCCTACGAGCAGTACTTC. It specifies CASSDGTPSYEQYF.

The V and J genes are TRBV9 and TRBJ2-5; 7 bases line up with TRBD2. Per the germline V gene, CDR1 is SGDLS and CDR2 is YYNGEE. Germline trimming cut 1 base from V and 5 bases from J; bases unmatched to any gene: 2. The CDR3 consists of 13 residues. The CDR3 is CASSVMGGETQYF. In DNA form, the CDR3 reads TGTGCCAGCAGCGTAATGGGGGGGGAGACCCAGTACTTC.

The chain is built from TRBV5-1 and TRBJ1-2, with 7 bases that match TRBD1. This CDR3 contains 15 residues. V dropped 0 bases and J dropped 6; count of bases not matched to a gene: 8. Per germline, CDR1 SGHRS and CDR2 YFSETQ. The CDR3 bases are TGCGCCAGCAGCTTGGTAACAGGGGCGGGCAATGGCTACACCTTC. Protein product: CASSLVTGAGNGYTF.

The V gene is TRBV11-2, the J gene TRBJ2-7, with TRBD1 matching 9 bases. Germline-derived CDR1 and CDR2 are SGHAT and FQNNGV. The CDR3 covers 16 residues. Trimming at V came to 2 bases and at J to 0 bases, leaving 5 bases not matched to a gene. This chain's CDR3 is CASSLRTGENSYEQYF. In DNA form, the CDR3 reads TGTGCCAGCAGCTTAAGGACAGGGGAAAACTCCTACGAGCAGTACTTC.

This clone showed up just once. The chain joins TRBV28 to TRBJ1-3, with TRBD1 identical over 7 bases. V lost 1 base, J lost 4 bases, and 7 bases stayed unmatched. This CDR3 is 16 amino acids long. Germline lookup yields CDR1 MDHEN and CDR2 SYDVKM. The CDR3 reads CASSLSGGTAGNTIYF. CDR3 coding DNA: TGTGCCAGCAGTTTATCAGGGGGGACAGCAGGAAACACCATATATTTT. Together with reference TRBV28 and TRBJ1-3, the CDR3 gives the full variable domain: DVKVTQSSRYLVKRTGEKVFLECVQDMDHENMFWYRQDPGLGLRLIYFSYDVKMKEKGDIPEGYSVSREKKERFSLILESASTNQTSMYLCASSLSGGTAGNTIYFGEGSWLTVV.

The V and J genes are TRBV27 and TRBJ1-1, with 11 bases fitting TRBD1. The germline gives CDR1 MNHEY, CDR2 SMNVEV (reference sequence). CDR3 length: 12 amino acids. Germline trimming cut 6 bases from V and 8 bases from J; bases unmatched to any gene: 2. DNA for the CDR3: TGTGCCAGCAGGGGACAGGGGGAGGAAGCTTTCTTT. This codes for CASRGQGEEAFF.

The genes are TRBV5-1 and TRBJ2-7, with 9 bases lining up with TRBD1. CDR1 is SGHRS and CDR2 is YFSETQ in the germline V gene. V gave up 3 bases and J gave up 2 bases; unmatched junction bases: 3. The CDR3 covers 14 residues. In nucleotides, the CDR3 is TGCGCCAGCAGCTGGGGACAGGGTGCCTACGAGCAGTACTTC. Residues: CASSWGQGAYEQYF.